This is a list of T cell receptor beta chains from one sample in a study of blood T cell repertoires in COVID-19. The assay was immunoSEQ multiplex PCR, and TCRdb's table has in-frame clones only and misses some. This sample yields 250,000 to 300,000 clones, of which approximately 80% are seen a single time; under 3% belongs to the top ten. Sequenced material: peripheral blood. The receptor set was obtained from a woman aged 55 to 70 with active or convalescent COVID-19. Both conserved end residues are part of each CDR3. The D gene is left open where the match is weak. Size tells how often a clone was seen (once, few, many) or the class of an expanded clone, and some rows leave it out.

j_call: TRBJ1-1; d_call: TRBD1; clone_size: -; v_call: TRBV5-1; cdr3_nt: TGCGCCAGCAGTGTCCGGACAGGGGGTATCACTGAAGCTTTCTTT; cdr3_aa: CASSVRTGGITEAFF
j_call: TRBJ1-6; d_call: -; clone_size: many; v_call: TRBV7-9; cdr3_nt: TGTGCCAGCAGCTTAGGACAGGCGTACTCCTATAATTCACCCCTCCACTTT; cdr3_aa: CASSLGQAYSYNSPLHF
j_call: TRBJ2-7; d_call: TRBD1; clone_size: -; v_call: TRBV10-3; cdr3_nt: TGTGCCATCAGCCCCCAGACAGGGGACTACGAGCAGTACTTC; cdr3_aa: CAISPQTGDYEQYF
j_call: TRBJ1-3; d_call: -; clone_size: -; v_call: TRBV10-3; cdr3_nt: TGTGCCACGTACTCTGGAAACACCATATATTTT; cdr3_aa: CATYSGNTIYF
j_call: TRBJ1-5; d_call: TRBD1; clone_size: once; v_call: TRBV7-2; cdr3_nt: TGTGCCAGCGATGTCCGGACAGGGTTTCTTAGCAATCAGCCCCAGCATTTT; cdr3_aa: CASDVRTGFLSNQPQHF
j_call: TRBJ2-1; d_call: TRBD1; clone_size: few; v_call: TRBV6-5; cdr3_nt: TGTGCCAGCAGTTTCGACAGGGTTGGGTACAATGAGCAGTTCTTC; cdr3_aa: CASSFDRVGYNEQFF
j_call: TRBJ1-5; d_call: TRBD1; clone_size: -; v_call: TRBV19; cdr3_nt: TGTGCCAGTAGCCCGGGACAGTACAATCAGCCCCAGCATTTT; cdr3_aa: CASSPGQYNQPQHF
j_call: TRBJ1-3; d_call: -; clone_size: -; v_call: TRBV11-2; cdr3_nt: TGTGCCAGCAGCTCCGGGACTTTTGGAAACACCATATATTTT; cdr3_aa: CASSSGTFGNTIYF
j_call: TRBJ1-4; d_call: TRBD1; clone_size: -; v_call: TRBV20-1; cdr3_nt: TGCAGTGCTAGTCACCGACAGGGTCTGCGGGCTAATGAAAAACTGTTTTTT; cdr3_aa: CSASHRQGLRANEKLFF
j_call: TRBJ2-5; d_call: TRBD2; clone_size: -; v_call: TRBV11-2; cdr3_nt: TGTGCCAGCAGCTTGGGCCTAGCGGGGGAAGGGACCCAGTACTTC; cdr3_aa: CASSLGLAGEGTQYF
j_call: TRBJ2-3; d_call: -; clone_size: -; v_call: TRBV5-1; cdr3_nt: TGCGCCAGCAGCGAGGACTCGCCCACAGATACGCAGTATTTT; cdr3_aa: CASSEDSPTDTQYF
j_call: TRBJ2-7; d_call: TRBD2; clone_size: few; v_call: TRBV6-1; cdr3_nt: TGTGCCAGCAGTGAAGCTGGGCAGCGGGGGGCCTACGAGCAGTACTTC; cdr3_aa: CASSEAGQRGAYEQYF
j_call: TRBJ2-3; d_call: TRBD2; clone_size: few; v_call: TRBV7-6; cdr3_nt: TGTGCCAGCAGCTTAGAACCCGCTAGCGGGGGTGAAGGTACGCAGTATTTT; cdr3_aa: CASSLEPASGGEGTQYF
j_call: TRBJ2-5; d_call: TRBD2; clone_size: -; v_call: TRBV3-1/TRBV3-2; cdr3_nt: TGTGCCAGCAGCCAAGGCGGCGCGGGGGGAAGAGAGACCCAGTACTTC; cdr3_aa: CASSQGGAGGRETQYF
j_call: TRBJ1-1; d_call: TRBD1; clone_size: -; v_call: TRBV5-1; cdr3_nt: TGCGCCAGCAGCTTTGGGACAGGAATTGAAGCTTTCTTT; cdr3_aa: CASSFGTGIEAFF
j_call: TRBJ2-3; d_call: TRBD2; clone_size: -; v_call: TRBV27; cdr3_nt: TGTGCCATCATAGACCCGCGGGGGAATACTAGCACAGATACGCAGTATTTT; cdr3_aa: CAIIDPRGNTSTDTQYF
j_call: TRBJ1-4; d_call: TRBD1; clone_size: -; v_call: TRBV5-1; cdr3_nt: TGCGCCAGCAGTCTACAGGGGGCGGGTGAAAAACTGTTTTTT; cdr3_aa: CASSLQGAGEKLFF
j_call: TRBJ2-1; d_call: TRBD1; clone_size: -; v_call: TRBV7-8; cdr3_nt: TGTGCCAGCAGCTTAATCGAGGTGGACAGGGTCGGCTACAATGAGCAGTTCTTC; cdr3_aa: CASSLIEVDRVGYNEQFF
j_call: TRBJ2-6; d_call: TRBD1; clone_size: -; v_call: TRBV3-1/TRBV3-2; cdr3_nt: TGTGCCAGCAGCCCGGACAGGGGCAGCTCTGGGGCCAACGTCCTGACTTTC; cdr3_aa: CASSPDRGSSGANVLTF
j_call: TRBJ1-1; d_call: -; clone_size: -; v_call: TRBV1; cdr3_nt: TGCACCAGCAGCCAGAAGGGGCAGGTGAACACTGAAGCTTTCTTT; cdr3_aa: CTSSQKGQVNTEAFF
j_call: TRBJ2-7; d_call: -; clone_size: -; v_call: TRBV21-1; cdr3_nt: TGTGCCAGCAGCTCAGGGACAGGGAACTACGAGCAGTACTTC; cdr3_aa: CASSSGTGNYEQYF
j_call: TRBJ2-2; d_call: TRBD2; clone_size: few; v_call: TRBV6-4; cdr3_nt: TGTGCCAGCAGTGTCCTAGCGGGGGCGACCGGGGAGCTGTTTTTT; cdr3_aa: CASSVLAGATGELFF
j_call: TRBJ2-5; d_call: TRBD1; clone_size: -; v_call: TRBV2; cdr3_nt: TGTGCCAGCAGAGCCGGGACAGCCATGGTGGCCCAGTACTTC; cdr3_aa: CASRAGTAMVAQYF
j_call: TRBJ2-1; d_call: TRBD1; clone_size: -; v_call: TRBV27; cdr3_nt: TGTGCCAGCAGATTCTCCGGGACAGGGATACACCACCCCTCCTACAATGAGCAGTTCTTC; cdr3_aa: CASRFSGTGIHHPSYNEQFF
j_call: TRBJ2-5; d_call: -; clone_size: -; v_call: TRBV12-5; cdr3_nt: TGTGCTAGTGGTTTGGGGACATCGTACCAAGAGACCCAGTACTTC; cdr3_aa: CASGLGTSYQETQYF
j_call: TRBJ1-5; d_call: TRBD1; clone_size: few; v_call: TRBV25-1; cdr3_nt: TGTGCCAGCAGTCAAACAGGGGGACATCAGCCCCAGCATTTT; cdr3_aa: CASSQTGGHQPQHF
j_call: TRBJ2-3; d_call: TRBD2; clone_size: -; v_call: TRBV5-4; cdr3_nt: TGTGCCAGCAGCCCTAGCGGGGGGCGCACAGATACGCAGTATTTT; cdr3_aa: CASSPSGGRTDTQYF
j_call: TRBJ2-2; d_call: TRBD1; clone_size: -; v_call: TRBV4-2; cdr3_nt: TGTGCCAGCAGCGAAGGGACAGGGGACACCGGGGAGCTGTTTTTT; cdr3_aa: CASSEGTGDTGELFF
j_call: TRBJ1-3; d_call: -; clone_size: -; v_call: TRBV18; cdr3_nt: TGTGCCAGCTCACCAAGCTCGGGAAACACCATATATTTT; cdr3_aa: CASSPSSGNTIYF
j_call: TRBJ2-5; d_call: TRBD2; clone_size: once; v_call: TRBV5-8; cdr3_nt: TGTGCCAGCAGCGGGGGGACTCGGGGGGGGGTCCTCCAGTACTTC; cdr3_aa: CASSGGTRGGVLQYF
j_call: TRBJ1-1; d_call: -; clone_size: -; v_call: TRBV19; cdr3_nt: TGTGCCAGTAGTAGGGGGGGGAGGAACACTGAAGCTTTCTTT; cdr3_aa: CASSRGGRNTEAFF
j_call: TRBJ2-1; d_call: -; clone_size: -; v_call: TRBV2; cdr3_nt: TGTGCCAGCAAGTGGAGCACTGAGCAGTTCTTC; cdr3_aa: CASKWSTEQFF
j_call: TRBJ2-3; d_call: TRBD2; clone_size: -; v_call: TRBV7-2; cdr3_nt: TGTGCCAGCAGCTTAGGACTAGCAACAGATACGCAGTATTTT; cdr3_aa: CASSLGLATDTQYF
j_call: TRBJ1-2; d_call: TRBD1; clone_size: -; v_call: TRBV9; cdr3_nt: TGTGCCAGCAGCGGGCCGACAGGGGCAATGAGAAGCTACACCTTC; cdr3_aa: CASSGPTGAMRSYTF
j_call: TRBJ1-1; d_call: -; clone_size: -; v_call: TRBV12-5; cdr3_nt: TGTGCTAGTGGTTTGGGAGGGGGAGGGAGGACTGAAGCTTTCTTT; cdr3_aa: CASGLGGGGRTEAFF
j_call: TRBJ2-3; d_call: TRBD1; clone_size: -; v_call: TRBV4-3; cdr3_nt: TGCGCCAGCAGCCAAGAAGAACAGGGGGCATATACGCAGTATTTT; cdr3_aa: CASSQEEQGAYTQYF
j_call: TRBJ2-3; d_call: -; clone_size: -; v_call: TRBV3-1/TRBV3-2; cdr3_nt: TGTGCCAGCAGCCAAGGCAGAGGGCCAGATACGCAGTATTTT; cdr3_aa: CASSQGRGPDTQYF
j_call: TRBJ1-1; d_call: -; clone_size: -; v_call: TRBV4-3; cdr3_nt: TGCGCCAGCAGCCAAGAGCCAGGGTCGACTGAAGCTTTCTTT; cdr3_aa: CASSQEPGSTEAFF
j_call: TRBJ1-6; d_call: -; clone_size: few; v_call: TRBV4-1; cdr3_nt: TGCGCCAGCAGCCAAGATGGGAGGGAACCCCTCCACTTT; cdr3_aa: CASSQDGREPLHF
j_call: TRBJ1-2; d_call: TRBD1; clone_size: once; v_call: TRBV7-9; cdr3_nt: TGTGCCAGCAGCTCAGGGACAGGTTCCTATGGCTACACCTTC; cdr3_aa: CASSSGTGSYGYTF
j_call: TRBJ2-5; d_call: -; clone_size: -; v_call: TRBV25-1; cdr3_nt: TGTGCCAGCAGTGACAGGGTCCCACAAGAGACCCAGTACTTC; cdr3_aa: CASSDRVPQETQYF